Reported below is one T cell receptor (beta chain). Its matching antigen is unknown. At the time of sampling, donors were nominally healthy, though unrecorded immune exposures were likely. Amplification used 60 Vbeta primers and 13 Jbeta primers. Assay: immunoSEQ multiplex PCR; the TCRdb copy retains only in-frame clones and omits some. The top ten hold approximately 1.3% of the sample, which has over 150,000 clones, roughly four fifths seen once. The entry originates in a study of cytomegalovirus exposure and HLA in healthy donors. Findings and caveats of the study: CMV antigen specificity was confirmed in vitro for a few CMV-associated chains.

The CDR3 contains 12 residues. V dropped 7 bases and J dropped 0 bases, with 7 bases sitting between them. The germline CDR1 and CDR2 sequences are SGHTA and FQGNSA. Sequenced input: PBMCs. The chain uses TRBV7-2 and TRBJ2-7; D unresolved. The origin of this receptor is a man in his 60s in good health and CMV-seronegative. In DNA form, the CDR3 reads TGTGCCAGCACCTTCAGCTCCTACGAGCAGTACTTC. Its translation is CASTFSSYEQYF.